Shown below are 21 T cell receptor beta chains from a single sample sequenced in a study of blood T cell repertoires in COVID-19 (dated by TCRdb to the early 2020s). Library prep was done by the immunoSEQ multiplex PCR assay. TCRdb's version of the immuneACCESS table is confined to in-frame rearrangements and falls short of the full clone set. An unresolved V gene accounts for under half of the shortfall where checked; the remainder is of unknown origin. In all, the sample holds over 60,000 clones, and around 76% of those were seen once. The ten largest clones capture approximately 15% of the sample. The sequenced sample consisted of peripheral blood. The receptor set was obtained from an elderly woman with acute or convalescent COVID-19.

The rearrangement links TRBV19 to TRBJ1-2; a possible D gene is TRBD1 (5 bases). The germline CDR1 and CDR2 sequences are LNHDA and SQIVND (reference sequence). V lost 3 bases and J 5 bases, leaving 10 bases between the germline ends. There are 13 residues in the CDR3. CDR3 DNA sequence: TGTGCCAGTAGTATGAGCGGGGGATATGGCTACACCTTC. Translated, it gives CASSMSGGYGYTF.

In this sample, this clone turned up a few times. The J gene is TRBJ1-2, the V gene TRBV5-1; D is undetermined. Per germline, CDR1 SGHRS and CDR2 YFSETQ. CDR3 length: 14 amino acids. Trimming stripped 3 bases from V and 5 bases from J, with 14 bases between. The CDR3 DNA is TGCGCCAGCAGCTCGAGCGGAGGAACTTATGGCTACACCTTC. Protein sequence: CASSSSGGTYGYTF.

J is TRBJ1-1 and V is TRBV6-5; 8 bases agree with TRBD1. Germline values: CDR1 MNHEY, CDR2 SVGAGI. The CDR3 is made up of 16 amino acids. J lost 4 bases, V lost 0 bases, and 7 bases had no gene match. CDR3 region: CASSYSILDRGTEAFF. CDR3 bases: TGTGCCAGCAGTTACTCGATTCTAGACAGGGGCACTGAAGCTTTCTTT.

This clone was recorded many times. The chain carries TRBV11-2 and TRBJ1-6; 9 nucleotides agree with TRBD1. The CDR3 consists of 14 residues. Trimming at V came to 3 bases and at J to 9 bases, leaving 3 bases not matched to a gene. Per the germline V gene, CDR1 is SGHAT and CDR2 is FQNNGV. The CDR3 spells CASSFRDRASPLHF. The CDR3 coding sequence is TGTGCCAGCAGCTTCCGGGACAGGGCTTCACCCCTCCACTTT.

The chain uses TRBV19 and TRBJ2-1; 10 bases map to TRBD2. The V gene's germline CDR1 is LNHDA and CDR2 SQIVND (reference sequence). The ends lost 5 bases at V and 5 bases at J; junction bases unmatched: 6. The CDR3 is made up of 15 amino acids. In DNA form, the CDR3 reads TGTGCCAGTAGTCTGGGGGGACTAGCGCACAATGAGCAGTTCTTC. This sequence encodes CASSLGGLAHNEQFF.

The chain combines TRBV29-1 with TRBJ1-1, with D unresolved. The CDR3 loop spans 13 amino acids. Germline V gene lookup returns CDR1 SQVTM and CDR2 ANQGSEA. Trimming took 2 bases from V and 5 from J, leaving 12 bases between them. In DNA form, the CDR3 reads TGCAGCGTTGAACCGTCAGGAGGGACTGAAGCTTTCTTT. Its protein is CSVEPSGGTEAFF.

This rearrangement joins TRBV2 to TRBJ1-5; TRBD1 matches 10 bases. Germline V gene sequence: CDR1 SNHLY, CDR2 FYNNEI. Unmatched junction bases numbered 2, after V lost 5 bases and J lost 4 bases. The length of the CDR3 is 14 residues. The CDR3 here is CASSMGQGNQPQHF. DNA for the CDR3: TGTGCCAGCAGTATGGGACAGGGGAATCAGCCCCAGCATTTT.

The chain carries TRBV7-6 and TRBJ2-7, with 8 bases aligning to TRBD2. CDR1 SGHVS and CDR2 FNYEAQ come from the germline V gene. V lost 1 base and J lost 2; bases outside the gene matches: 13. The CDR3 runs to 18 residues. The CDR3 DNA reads TGTGCCAGCAGCTTAGGGGTCGGACTAGCCCATAACACCTACGAGCAGTACTTC. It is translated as CASSLGVGLAHNTYEQYF. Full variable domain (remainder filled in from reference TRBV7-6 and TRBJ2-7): GAGVSQSPRYKVTKRGQDVALRCDPISGHVSLYWYRQALGQGPEFLTYFNYEAQQDKSGLPNDRFSAERPEGSISTLTIQRTEQRDSAMYRCASSLGVGLAHNTYEQYFGPGTRLTVT.

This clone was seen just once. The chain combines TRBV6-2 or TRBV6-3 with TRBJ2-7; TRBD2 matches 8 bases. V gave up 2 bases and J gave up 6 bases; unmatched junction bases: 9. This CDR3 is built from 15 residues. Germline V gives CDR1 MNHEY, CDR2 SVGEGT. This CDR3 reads CASSYPSGAGVEQYF. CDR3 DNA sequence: TGTGCCAGCAGTTACCCCTCGGGAGCGGGAGTCGAGCAGTACTTC.

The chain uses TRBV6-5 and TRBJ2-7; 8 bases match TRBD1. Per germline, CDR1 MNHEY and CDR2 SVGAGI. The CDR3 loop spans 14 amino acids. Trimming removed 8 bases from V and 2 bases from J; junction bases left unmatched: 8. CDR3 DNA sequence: TGTGCCAGCTCTGGACAGGGTTTGCCCTACGAGCAGTACTTC. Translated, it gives CASSGQGLPYEQYF.

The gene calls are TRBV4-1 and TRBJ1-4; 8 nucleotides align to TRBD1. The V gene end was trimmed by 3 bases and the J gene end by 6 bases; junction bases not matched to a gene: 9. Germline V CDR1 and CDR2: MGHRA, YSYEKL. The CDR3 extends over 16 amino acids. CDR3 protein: CASSHPKGTGDEKLFF. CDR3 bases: TGCGCCAGCAGCCACCCGAAGGGGACAGGAGATGAAAAACTGTTTTTT.

Written as DNA, the CDR3 is TGTGCCAGCAGCTCCCGACTAGCGGGGACCACTACGCTGTACTTC. This gives the protein CASSSRLAGTTTLYF. The J gene is TRBJ2-7, the V gene TRBV7-8; 11 bases agree with TRBD2. Looked up from germline, CDR1 is SGHVS and CDR2 is FQNEAQ. Germline trimming cut 4 bases from V and 12 bases from J; bases unmatched to any gene: 14. The CDR3 covers 15 residues.

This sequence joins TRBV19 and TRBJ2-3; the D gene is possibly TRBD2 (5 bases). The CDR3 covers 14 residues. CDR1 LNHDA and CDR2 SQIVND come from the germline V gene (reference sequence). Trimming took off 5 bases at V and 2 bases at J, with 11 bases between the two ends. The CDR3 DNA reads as TGTGCCAGTAGTCCCGGACTGTTCACAGATACGCAGTATTTT. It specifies CASSPGLFTDTQYF.

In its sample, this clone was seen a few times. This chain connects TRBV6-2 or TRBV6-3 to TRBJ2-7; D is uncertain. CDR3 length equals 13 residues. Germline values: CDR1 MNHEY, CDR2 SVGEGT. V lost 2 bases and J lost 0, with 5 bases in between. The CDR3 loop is CASSYAYSYEQYF. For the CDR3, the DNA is TGTGCCAGCAGTTACGCCTACTCCTACGAGCAGTACTTC.

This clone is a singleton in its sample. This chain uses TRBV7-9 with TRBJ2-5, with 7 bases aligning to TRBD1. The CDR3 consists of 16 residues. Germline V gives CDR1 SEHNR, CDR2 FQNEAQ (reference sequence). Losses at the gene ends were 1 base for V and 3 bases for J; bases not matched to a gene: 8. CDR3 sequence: CASSLGYPTGEETQYF. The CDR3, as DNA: TGTGCCAGCAGCTTAGGGTACCCCACAGGGGAAGAGACCCAGTACTTC.

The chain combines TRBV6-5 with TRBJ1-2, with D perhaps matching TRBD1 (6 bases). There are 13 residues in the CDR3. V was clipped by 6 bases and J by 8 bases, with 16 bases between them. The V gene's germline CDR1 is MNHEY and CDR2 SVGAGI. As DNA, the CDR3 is TGTGCCAGCAGCCCCGCGGGGGCGCGAGGCTACACCTTC. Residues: CASSPAGARGYTF.

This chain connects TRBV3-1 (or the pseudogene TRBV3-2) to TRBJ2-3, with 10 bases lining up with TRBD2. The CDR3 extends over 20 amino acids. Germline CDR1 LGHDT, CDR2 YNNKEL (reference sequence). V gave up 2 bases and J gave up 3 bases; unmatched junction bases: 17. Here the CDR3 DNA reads TGTGCCAGCAGCCAAAAACTAGCGGGAACTGTACAAAACTTAACAGATACGCAGTATTTT. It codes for CASSQKLAGTVQNLTDTQYF.

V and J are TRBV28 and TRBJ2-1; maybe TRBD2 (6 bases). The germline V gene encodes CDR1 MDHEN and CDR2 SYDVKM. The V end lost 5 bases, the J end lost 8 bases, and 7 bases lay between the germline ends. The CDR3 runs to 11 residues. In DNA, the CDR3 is TGTGCCAGCAGTCGGAGGGATGAGCAGTTCTTC. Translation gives CASSRRDEQFF.

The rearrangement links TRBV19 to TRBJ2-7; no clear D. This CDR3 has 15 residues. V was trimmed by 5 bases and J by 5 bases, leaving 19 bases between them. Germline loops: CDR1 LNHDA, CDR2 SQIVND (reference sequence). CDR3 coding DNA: TGTGCCAGTAGTGGGTCGTGGTCAGGCCGCGACGAGCAGTACTTC. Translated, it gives CASSGSWSGRDEQYF.

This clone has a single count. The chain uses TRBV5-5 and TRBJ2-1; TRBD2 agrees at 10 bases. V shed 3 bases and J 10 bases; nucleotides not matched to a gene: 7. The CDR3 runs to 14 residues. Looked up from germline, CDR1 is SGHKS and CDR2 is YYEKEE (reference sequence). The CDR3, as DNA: TGTGCCAGCAGCTGGAGAGCGGGAGGGGGAGAGCAGTTCTTC. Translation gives CASSWRAGGGEQFF.

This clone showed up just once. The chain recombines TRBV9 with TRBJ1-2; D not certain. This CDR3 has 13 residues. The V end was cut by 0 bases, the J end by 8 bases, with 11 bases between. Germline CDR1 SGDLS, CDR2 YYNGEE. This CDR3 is CASSVGHDFGYTF. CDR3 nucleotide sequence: TGTGCCAGCAGCGTAGGGCATGACTTCGGCTACACCTTC.